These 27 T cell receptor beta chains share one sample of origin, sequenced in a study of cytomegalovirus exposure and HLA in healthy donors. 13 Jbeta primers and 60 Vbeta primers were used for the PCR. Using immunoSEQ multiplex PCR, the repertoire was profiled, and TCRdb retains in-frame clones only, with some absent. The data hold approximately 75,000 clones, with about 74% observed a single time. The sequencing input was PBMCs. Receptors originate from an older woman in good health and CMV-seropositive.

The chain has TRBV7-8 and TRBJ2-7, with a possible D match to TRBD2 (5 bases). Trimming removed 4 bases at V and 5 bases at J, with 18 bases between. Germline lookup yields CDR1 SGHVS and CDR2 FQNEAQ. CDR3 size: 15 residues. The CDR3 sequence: CASSSRTGNWNEQYF. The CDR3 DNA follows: TGTGCCAGCAGCTCACGGACGGGGAATTGGAACGAGCAGTACTTC.

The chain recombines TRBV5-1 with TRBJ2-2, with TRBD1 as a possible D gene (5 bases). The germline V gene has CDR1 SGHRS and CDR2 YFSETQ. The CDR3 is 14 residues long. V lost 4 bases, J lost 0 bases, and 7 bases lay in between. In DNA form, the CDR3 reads TGCGCCAGCAGCCGGACATCGAACACCGGGGAGCTGTTTTTT. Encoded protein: CASSRTSNTGELFF. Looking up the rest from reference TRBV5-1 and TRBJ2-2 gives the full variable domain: KAGVTQTPRYLIKTRGQQVTLSCSPISGHRSVSWYQQTPGQGLQFLFEYFSETQRNKGNFPGRFSGRQFSNSRSEMNVSTLELGDSALYLCASSRTSNTGELFFGEGSRLTVL.

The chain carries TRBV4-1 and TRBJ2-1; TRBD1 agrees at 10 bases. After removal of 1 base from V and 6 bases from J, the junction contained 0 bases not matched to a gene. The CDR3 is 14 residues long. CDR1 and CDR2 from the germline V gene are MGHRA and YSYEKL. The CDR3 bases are TGCGCCAGCAGCCAAGGGACAGGGGGCAATGAGCAGTTCTTC. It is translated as CASSQGTGGNEQFF.

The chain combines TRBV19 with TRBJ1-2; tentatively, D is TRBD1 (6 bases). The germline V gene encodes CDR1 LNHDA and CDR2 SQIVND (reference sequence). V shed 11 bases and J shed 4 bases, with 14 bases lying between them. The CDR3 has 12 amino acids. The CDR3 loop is CAGGAVFYGYTF. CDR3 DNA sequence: TGTGCCGGGGGGGCGGTCTTCTATGGCTACACCTTC.

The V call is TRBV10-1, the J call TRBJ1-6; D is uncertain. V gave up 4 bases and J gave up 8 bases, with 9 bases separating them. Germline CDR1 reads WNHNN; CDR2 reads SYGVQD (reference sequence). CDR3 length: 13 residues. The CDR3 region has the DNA TGCGCCAGCAGTGCCACGCGAGATTCACCCCTCCACTTT. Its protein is CASSATRDSPLHF.

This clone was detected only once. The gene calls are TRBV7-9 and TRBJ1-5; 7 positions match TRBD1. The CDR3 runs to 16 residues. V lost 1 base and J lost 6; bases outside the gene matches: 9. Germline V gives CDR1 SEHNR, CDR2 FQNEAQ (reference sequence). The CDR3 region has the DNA TGTGCCAGCAGCTTAGTTTTCAGGGGGAAGGGTCAGCCCCAGCATTTT. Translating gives CASSLVFRGKGQPQHF.

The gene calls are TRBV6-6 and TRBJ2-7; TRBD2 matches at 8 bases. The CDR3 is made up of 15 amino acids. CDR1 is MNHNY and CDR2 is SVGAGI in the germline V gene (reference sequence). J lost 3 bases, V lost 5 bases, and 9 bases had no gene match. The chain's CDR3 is CASSSREGRFYEQYF. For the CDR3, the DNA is TGTGCCAGCAGTAGCCGGGAGGGACGGTTCTACGAGCAGTACTTC.

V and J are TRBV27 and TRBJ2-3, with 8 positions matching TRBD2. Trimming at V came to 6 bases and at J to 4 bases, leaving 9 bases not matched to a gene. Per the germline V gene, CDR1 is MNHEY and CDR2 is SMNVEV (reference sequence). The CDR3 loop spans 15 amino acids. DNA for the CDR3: TGTGCCAGCAGCCCCGGGACTAGTATTCCAGATACGCAGTATTTT. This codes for CASSPGTSIPDTQYF.

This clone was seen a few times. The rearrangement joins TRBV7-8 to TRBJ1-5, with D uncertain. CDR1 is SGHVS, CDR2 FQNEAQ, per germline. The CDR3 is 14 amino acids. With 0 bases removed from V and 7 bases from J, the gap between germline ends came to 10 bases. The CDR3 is CASSLAGEGQPQHF. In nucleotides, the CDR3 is TGTGCCAGCAGCTTAGCTGGGGAGGGACAGCCCCAGCATTTT.

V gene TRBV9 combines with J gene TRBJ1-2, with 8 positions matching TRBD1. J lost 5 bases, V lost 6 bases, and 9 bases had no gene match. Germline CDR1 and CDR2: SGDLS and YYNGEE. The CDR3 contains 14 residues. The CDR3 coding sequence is TGTGCCAGCACCGAGGGAGGACAGGGTTATGGCTACACCTTC. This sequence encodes CASTEGGQGYGYTF.

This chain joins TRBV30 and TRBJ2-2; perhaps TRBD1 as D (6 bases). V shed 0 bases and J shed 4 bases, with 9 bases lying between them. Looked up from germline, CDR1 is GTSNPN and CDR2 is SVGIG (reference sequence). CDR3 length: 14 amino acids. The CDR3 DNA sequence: TGTGCCTGGAGTGTACAGGGCAGCACCGGGGAGCTGTTTTTT. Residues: CAWSVQGSTGELFF.

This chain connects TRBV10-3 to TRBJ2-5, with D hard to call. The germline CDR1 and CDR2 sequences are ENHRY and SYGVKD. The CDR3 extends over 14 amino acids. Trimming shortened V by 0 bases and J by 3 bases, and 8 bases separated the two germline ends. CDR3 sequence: CAISESLSKETQYF. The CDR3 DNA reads TGTGCCATCAGTGAGTCGTTGAGCAAAGAGACCCAGTACTTC.

This CDR3 reads CASLRDFYNEQFF. CDR3 DNA: TGTGCCAGCCTGCGGGACTTCTACAATGAGCAGTTCTTC. The V call is TRBV6-1, the J call TRBJ2-1; possibly TRBD2 for D (6 bases). The CDR3 runs 13 residues. Trimming took off 8 bases at V and 3 bases at J, with 11 bases between the two ends. From germline, CDR1 is MNHNS and CDR2 SASEGT.

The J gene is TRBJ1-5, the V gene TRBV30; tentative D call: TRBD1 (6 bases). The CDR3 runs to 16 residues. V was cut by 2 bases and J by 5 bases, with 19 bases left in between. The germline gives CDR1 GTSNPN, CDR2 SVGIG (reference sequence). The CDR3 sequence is CAWSFGGTGRDQPQHF. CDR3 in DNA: TGTGCCTGGAGTTTTGGAGGCACAGGGCGAGATCAGCCCCAGCATTTT.

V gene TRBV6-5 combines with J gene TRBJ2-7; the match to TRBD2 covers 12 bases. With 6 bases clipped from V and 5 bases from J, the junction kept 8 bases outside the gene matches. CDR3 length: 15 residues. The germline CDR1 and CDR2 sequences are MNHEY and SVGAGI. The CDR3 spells CASSPSGRAWDEQYF. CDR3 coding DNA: TGTGCCAGCAGCCCTAGCGGGAGGGCATGGGACGAGCAGTACTTC.

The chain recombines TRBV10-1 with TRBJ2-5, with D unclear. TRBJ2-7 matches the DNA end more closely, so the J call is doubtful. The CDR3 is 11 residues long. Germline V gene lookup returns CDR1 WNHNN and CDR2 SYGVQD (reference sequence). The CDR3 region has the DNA TGCGCCAGCAGTGACTCCTACGAGCAGTACTTC. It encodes CASSDSYEQYF.

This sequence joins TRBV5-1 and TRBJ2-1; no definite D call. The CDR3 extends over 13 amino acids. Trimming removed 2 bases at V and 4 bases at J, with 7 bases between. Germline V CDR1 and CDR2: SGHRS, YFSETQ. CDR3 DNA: TGCGCCAGCAGCTTCACGGTTTACAATGAGCAGTTCTTC. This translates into CASSFTVYNEQFF.

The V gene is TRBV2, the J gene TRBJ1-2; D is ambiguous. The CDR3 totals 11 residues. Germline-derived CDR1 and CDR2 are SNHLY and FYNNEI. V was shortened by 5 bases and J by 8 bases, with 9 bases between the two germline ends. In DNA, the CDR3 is TGTGCCAGCAGTACCGGGTCCGGCTACACCTTC. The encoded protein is CASSTGSGYTF.

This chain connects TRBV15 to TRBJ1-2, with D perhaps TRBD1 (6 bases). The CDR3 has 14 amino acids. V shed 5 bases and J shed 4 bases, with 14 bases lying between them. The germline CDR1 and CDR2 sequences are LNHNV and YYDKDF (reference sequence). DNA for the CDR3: TGTGCCACCAGCTCAAGACAGGCCGGCTATGGCTACACCTTC. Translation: CATSSRQAGYGYTF. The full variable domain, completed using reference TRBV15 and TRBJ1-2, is DAMVIQNPRYQVTQFGKPVTLSCSQTLNHNVMYWYQQKSSQAPKLLFHYYDKDFNNEADTPDNFQSRRPNTSFCFLDIRSPGLGDTAMYLCATSSRQAGYGYTFGSGTRLTVV.

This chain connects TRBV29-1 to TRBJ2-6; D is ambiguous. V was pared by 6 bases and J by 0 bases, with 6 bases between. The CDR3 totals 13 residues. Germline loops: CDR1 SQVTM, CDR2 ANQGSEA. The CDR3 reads CSVGYSGANVLTF. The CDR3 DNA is TGCAGCGTGGGCTACTCTGGGGCCAACGTCCTGACTTTC. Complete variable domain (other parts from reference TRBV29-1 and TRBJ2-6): SAVISQKPSRDICQRGTSLTIQCQVDSQVTMMFWYRQQPGQSLTLIATANQGSEATYESGFVIDKFPISRPNLTFSTLTVSNMSPEDSSIYLCSVGYSGANVLTFGAGSRLTVL.

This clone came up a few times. This CDR3 is CASSPRDRNTGELFF. CDR3 coding DNA: TGTGCCAGCAGCCCCCGGGACAGGAACACCGGGGAGCTGTTTTTT. The chain couples TRBV7-3 to TRBJ2-2; TRBD1 agrees at 7 bases. Germline CDR1 reads SGHTA; CDR2 reads FQGTGA. With 5 bases clipped from V and 1 base from J, the junction kept 4 bases outside the gene matches. CDR3 length equals 15 residues.

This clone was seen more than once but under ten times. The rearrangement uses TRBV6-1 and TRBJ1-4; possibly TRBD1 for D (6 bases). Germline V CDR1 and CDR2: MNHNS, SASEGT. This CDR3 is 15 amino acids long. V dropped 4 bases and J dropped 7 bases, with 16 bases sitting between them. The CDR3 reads CASSGRGGLGEKLFF. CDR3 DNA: TGTGCCAGCAGTGGAAGAGGGGGATTGGGTGAAAAACTGTTTTTT.

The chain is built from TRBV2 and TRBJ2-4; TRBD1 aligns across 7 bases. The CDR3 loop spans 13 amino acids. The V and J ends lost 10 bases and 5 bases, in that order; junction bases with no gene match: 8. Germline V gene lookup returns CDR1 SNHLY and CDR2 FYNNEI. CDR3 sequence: CAIRQGSENIQYF. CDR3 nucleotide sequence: TGTGCCATCCGACAGGGTTCGGAAAACATTCAGTACTTC. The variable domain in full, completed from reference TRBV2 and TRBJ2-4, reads EPEVTQTPSHQVTQMGQEVILRCVPISNHLYFYWYRQILGQKVEFLVSFYNNEISEKSEIFDDQFSVERPDGSNFTLKIRSTKLEDSAMYFCAIRQGSENIQYFGAGTRLSVL.

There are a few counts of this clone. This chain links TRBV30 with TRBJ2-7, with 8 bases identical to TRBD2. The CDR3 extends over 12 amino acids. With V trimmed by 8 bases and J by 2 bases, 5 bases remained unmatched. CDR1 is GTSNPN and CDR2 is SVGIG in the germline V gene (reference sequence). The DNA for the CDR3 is TGTGCCATCCGGGGGGGGCCCTACGAGCAGTACTTC. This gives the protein CAIRGGPYEQYF.

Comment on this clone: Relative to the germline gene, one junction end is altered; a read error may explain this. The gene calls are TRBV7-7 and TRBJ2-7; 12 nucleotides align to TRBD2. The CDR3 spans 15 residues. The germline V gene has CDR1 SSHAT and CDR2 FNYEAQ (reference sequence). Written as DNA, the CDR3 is TGTGCTAGCAGCCCAGTGACGGGACTAGCGGGCGAGCAGTACTTC. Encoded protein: CASSPVTGLAGEQYF.

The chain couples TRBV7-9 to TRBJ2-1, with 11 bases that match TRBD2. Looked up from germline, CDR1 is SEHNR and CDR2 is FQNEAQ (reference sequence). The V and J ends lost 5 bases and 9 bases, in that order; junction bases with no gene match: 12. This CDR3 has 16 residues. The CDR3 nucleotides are TGTGCCAGCAGCCCCAGGCGGGTAGCGGGAGGGGCTGAGCAGTTCTTC. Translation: CASSPRRVAGGAEQFF.

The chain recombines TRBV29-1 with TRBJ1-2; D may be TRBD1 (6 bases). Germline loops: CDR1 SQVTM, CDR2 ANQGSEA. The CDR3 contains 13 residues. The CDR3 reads CSTRRGGDYGYTF. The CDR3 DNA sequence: TGCAGTACCCGCAGGGGAGGGGACTATGGCTACACCTTC.